The clone carrying this T cell receptor (beta chain) came up many times. The CDR3 has 14 residues. From germline, CDR1 is SGHRS and CDR2 YFSETQ. The ends were cut back, 0 bases at V and 5 bases at J, with 12 bases in the middle. TCRdb passed the 5' RACE reads through MiXCR, listing each CDR3 protein once. The sample contains about 660,000 distinct CDR3 sequences, 8.6% of which appear only once. The sample is drawn from a study of identical twins. This sample was shared with a second study, whose subject was yellow fever vaccine responses in identical twins.

The specimen sequenced was PBMCs. The chain couples TRBV5-1 to TRBJ2-7; D gene ambiguous. The sequence was obtained from a woman in her late teens or twenties in good health. CDR3 sequence reads: CASSLDRVNNEQYF. CDR3 nucleotide sequence: TGCGCCAGCAGCTTGGACCGGGTGAATAACGAGCAGTACTTC. Complete variable domain (other parts from reference TRBV5-1 and TRBJ2-7): KAGVTQTPRYLIKTRGQQVTLSCSPISGHRSVSWYQQTPGQGLQFLFEYFSETQRNKGNFPGRFSGRQFSNSRSEMNVSTLELGDSALYLCASSLDRVNNEQYFGPGTRLTVT.